Each of the 26 T cell receptor beta chains below was sequenced from the same sample in a study of blood T cell repertoires in COVID-19. Produced via immunoSEQ multiplex PCR; TCRdb's table is partial and in-frame only. The table records approximately 200,000 clones, about nine tenths of them present only once. The sequencing sample was made of PBMCs or T cells enriched from blood (not recorded which). Receptors were obtained from a woman aged 30 to 39 who had recovered from COVID-19.

The rearrangement joins TRBV4-2 to TRBJ1-1, with D perhaps TRBD1 (5 bases). Germline CDR1 is LGHNA and CDR2 is YNFKEQ. V was shortened by 1 base and J by 4 bases, with 16 bases between the two germline ends. The length of the CDR3 is 16 residues. The CDR3 nucleotides are TGTGCCAGCAGCCAAGGAACTTCGGGGGTTGGCACTGAAGCTTTCTTT. It is translated as CASSQGTSGVGTEAFF.

The chain links TRBV5-5 to TRBJ1-2, with a possible D match to TRBD1 (6 bases). V gave up 0 bases and J gave up 6 bases, with 9 bases separating them. Germline values: CDR1 SGHKS, CDR2 YYEKEE (reference sequence). This CDR3 contains 13 residues. This CDR3 is CASSLGYRDGYTF. CDR3 bases: TGTGCCAGCAGCTTGGGGTACAGGGATGGCTACACCTTC.

The rearrangement uses TRBV19 and TRBJ2-7; 7 nucleotides match TRBD1. Germline trimming cut 1 base from V and 0 bases from J; bases unmatched to any gene: 3. The CDR3 has 15 residues. The V gene's germline CDR1 is LNHDA and CDR2 SQIVND (reference sequence). The CDR3: CASSIGDRASYEQYF. The CDR3 DNA follows: TGTGCCAGTAGTATAGGCGACAGGGCCTCCTACGAGCAGTACTTC.

This chain links TRBV4-1 with TRBJ2-4; a weak D match, TRBD2 (6 bases). In germline, CDR1 is MGHRA, CDR2 YSYEKL. There are 17 residues in the CDR3. V gave up 3 bases and J gave up 8 bases, with 23 bases separating them. The CDR3 loop reads CASSQKWMEGSRDIQYF. As DNA, the CDR3 is TGCGCCAGCAGCCAGAAGTGGATGGAGGGCTCGAGAGACATTCAGTACTTC.

The chain carries TRBV5-1 and TRBJ2-7; 10 nucleotides align to TRBD1. V dropped 4 bases and J dropped 2; count of bases not matched to a gene: 6. Per the germline V gene, CDR1 is SGHRS and CDR2 is YFSETQ. This CDR3 has 15 residues. This CDR3 is CASSPGQGITYEQYF. DNA of the CDR3: TGCGCCAGCAGCCCGGGACAGGGGATAACCTACGAGCAGTACTTC.

This clone was picked up a small number of times. The J gene is TRBJ1-2, the V gene TRBV27; D remains unclear. Per germline, CDR1 MNHEY and CDR2 SMNVEV (reference sequence). V lost 7 bases, J lost 7 bases, and 16 bases lay in between. The length of the CDR3 is 13 residues. Written as DNA, the CDR3 is TGTGCCAGCACCGACCGCTGGGAGGGTGGCTACACCTTC. Encoded protein: CASTDRWEGGYTF.

The CDR3 region has the DNA TGTGCCAGCAGCGTTAGGGACAGGGGATGGACCGGGGAGCTGTTTTTT. Translating it yields CASSVRDRGWTGELFF. This chain uses TRBV9 with TRBJ2-2, with 10 bases aligning to TRBD1. The CDR3 contains 16 residues. Germline V gene sequence: CDR1 SGDLS, CDR2 YYNGEE. V shed 2 bases and J 5 bases; nucleotides not matched to a gene: 6.

As concerns this clone: The same CDR3 also results from other DNA sequences found in this sample. This rearrangement joins TRBV27 to TRBJ1-4; 9 positions agree with TRBD1. Germline CDR1 reads MNHEY; CDR2 reads SMNVEV (reference sequence). The CDR3 runs 15 residues. J lost 4 bases, V lost 3 bases, and 3 bases had no gene match. The CDR3 is CASSLNRGLNEKLFF. For the CDR3, the DNA is TGTGCCAGCAGTTTGAACAGGGGGCTTAATGAAAAACTGTTTTTT.

CDR3 bases: TGTGCCAGCAGCCCTTCAGGAGGGTTCAACATTCAGTACTTC. It specifies CASSPSGGFNIQYF. V and J are TRBV13 and TRBJ2-4, with TRBD2 as a possible D gene (6 bases). The V end was cut by 5 bases, the J end by 7 bases, with 15 bases between. The CDR3 runs 14 residues. From germline, CDR1 is PRHDT and CDR2 FYEKMQ (reference sequence). The full variable domain, completed using reference TRBV13 and TRBJ2-4, is AAGVIQSPRHLIKEKRETATLKCYPIPRHDTVYWYQQGPGQDPQFLISFYEKMQSDKGSIPDRFSAQQFSDYHSELNMSSLELGDSALYFCASSPSGGFNIQYFGAGTRLSVL.

In regard to this clone: Relative to the germline gene, one junction end is altered; a read error may explain this. This chain uses TRBV27 with TRBJ2-3, with TRBD2 identical over 7 bases. From germline, CDR1 is MNHEY and CDR2 SMNVEV (reference sequence). The CDR3 is made up of 17 amino acids. CDR3 loop: CASSLYSASGSTDTQYF. The CDR3 DNA reads as TGTGCCAGCAGCTTATATAGTGCTAGCGGTAGCACAGATACGCAGTATTTT.

This rearrangement joins TRBV6-2 or TRBV6-3 to TRBJ2-3, with 10 positions matching TRBD1. The CDR3 has 15 residues. Germline V lookup: CDR1 MNHEY, CDR2 SVGEGT. V was pared by 6 bases and J by 8 bases, with 11 bases of the junction left unmatched. The CDR3 here is CASSPGQGKIGTQYF. Written as DNA, the CDR3 is TGTGCCAGCAGCCCGGGACAGGGGAAGATCGGTACGCAGTATTTT.

The chain is built from TRBV7-2 and TRBJ2-5, with 12 bases aligning to TRBD2. Per the germline V gene, CDR1 is SGHTA and CDR2 is FQGNSA. This CDR3 comprises 16 residues. The trim removed 5 bases at V and 6 bases at J, leaving 10 bases unmatched. The CDR3 DNA reads as TGTGCCAGCAGCCCGTCTAGCGGGGGGGCCGCAAAGACCCAGTACTTC. Its translation is CASSPSSGGAAKTQYF.

This clone has at least ten counts. This chain's CDR3 is CASSSNRLANYGYTF. The CDR3 DNA is TGTGCCAGCAGTTCGAACAGGTTAGCTAACTATGGCTACACCTTC. The chain uses TRBV27 and TRBJ1-2; D is possibly TRBD1 (5 bases). V lost 4 bases, J lost 0 bases, and 12 bases lay in between. This CDR3 has 15 amino acids. Germline V gene sequence: CDR1 MNHEY, CDR2 SMNVEV (reference sequence).

This clone is a singleton in its sample. The rearrangement uses TRBV10-3 and TRBJ2-1; TRBD1 might be the D (7 bases). The CDR3 runs to 13 residues. Per germline, CDR1 ENHRY and CDR2 SYGVKD. V gave up 8 bases and J gave up 8 bases, with 16 bases separating them. The CDR3 DNA sequence: TGTGCCATCGGCGGGACAGTCAGGGATGAGCAGTTCTTC. This translates into CAIGGTVRDEQFF.

This clone was counted between two and nine times. The chain employs TRBV5-1 and TRBJ1-3, with D perhaps matching TRBD1 (6 bases). Germline V gene lookup returns CDR1 SGHRS and CDR2 YFSETQ. This CDR3 has 16 residues. Trimming stripped 5 bases from V and 0 bases from J, with 15 bases between. The CDR3: CASSYLPGDSGNTIYF. CDR3 coding DNA: TGCGCCAGCAGTTACCTTCCAGGGGACTCTGGAAACACCATATATTTT.

The rearrangement links TRBV3-1 (or the pseudogene TRBV3-2) to TRBJ2-4; weak D call: TRBD1 (6 bases). The CDR3 consists of 15 residues. The V end lost 1 base, the J end lost 1 base, and 8 bases lay between the germline ends. CDR1 and CDR2 from the germline V gene are LGHDT and YNNKEL (reference sequence). In nucleotides, the CDR3 is TGTGCCAGCAGCCAAGTAGGACAGGCCAAAAACATTCAGTACTTC. This encodes CASSQVGQAKNIQYF.

This clone was observed once. Written as DNA, the CDR3 is TGCGCCAGCAGTGACAGGAACTACGAGCAGTACTTC. This sequence encodes CASSDRNYEQYF. The V gene is TRBV10-2, the J gene TRBJ2-7, with D unclear. CDR1 and CDR2 from the germline V gene are WSHSY and SAAADI. Between the trimmed V and J ends, which lost 3 bases and 3 bases, there was a span of 6 bases. The CDR3 has 12 residues.

This chain uses TRBV11-2 with TRBJ2-2, with a possible D match to TRBD1 (6 bases). This CDR3 has 17 amino acids. The V and J ends lost 4 bases and 3 bases respectively, with 18 bases between them. Germline V CDR1 and CDR2: SGHAT, FQNNGV. CDR3 sequence: CASSYPLAQGYTGELFF. Here the CDR3 DNA reads TGTGCCAGCAGCTACCCTTTGGCGCAGGGGTACACCGGGGAGCTGTTTTTT.

This clone occurred many times. The V and J genes are TRBV18 and TRBJ1-4, with D uncertain. This CDR3 contains 12 residues. The ends were cut back, 1 base at V and 8 bases at J, with 5 bases in the middle. CDR1 and CDR2 from the germline V gene are KGHSH and LQKENI. The CDR3, as DNA: TGTGCCAGCTCACCACAGCCCGAAAAACTGTTTTTT. Protein: CASSPQPEKLFF.

The chain has TRBV7-9 and TRBJ1-2; 9 positions agree with TRBD1. The CDR3 covers 13 residues. Losses at the gene ends were 5 bases for V and 8 bases for J; bases not matched to a gene: 6. The germline V gene has CDR1 SEHNR and CDR2 FQNEAQ (reference sequence). The CDR3 sequence: CASSEGQGGGYTF. For the CDR3, the DNA is TGTGCCAGCAGCGAGGGACAGGGTGGAGGCTACACCTTC.

The CDR3 region has the DNA TGTGCCAGCAGCCGTGGGTTCAGCGGGAGGCCGCTCCAAGAGACCCAGTACTTC. This sequence encodes CASSRGFSGRPLQETQYF. This chain joins TRBV27 and TRBJ2-5; 9 nucleotides agree with TRBD2. The CDR3 sequence is 18 residues long. The V and J ends lost 6 bases and 1 base, in that order; junction bases with no gene match: 15. Germline V gene sequence: CDR1 MNHEY, CDR2 SMNVEV (reference sequence).

This clone was observed many times. This chain uses TRBV6-4 with TRBJ2-1; 7 bases align to TRBD1. Germline V gene data show CDR1 as MRHNA and CDR2 as SNTAGT. With V trimmed by 3 bases and J by 3 bases, 5 bases remained unmatched. This CDR3 comprises 15 residues. In DNA, the CDR3 is TGTGCCAGCAGTGAGGTTGCAGGGGGCTACAATGAGCAGTTCTTC. Translation gives CASSEVAGGYNEQFF.

The J gene is TRBJ1-4, the V gene TRBV25-1, with a tentative D call TRBD1 (5 bases). V lost 2 bases and J lost 3, with 10 bases in between. The CDR3 runs 15 residues. CDR1 MGHDK and CDR2 SYGVNS come from the germline V gene. The chain's CDR3 is CASSEGAWANEKLFF. The DNA of the CDR3 is TGTGCCAGCAGTGAAGGGGCGTGGGCTAATGAAAAACTGTTTTTT.

This rearrangement joins TRBV30 to TRBJ1-1; D ambiguous. Germline V lookup: CDR1 GTSNPN, CDR2 SVGIG (reference sequence). V lost 3 bases and J lost 3, with 5 bases in between. This CDR3 is built from 11 residues. This CDR3 reads CAWRDYTEAFF. The CDR3 nucleotides read TGTGCCTGGAGGGACTACACTGAAGCTTTCTTT.

The V call is TRBV6-1, the J call TRBJ1-2; unclear D gene. The V end was cut by 3 bases, the J end by 6 bases, with 8 bases between. This CDR3 has 12 amino acids. The V gene's germline CDR1 is MNHNS and CDR2 SASEGT. The CDR3 nucleotides are TGTGCCAGCAGTGAGCGGCGGGATGGCTACACCTTC. Protein sequence: CASSERRDGYTF.

This chain's CDR3 is CASSLTGRSYTF. The CDR3 coding sequence is TGTGCCAGCAGTTTAACGGGGAGGAGCTACACCTTC. The chain is built from TRBV27 and TRBJ1-2, with D hard to call. V was cut by 2 bases and J by 9 bases, with 10 bases left in between. Germline CDR1 reads MNHEY; CDR2 reads SMNVEV (reference sequence). This CDR3 contains 12 residues.